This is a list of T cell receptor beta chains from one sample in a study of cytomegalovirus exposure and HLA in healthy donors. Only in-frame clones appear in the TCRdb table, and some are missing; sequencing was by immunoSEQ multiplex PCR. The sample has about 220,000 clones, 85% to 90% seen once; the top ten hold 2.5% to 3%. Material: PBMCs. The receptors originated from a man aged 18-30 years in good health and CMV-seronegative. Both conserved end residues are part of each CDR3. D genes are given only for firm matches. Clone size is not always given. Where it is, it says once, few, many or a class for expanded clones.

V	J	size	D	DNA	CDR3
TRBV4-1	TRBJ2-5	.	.	TGCGCCAGCAGCCGGGAGACTGGGCTTAGGGGGGGAGAGACCCAGTACTTC	CASSRETGLRGGETQYF
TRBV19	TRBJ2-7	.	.	TGTGCCAGTAGTATGGACTCGAATTACGAGCAGTACTTC	CASSMDSNYEQYF
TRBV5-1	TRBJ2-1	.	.	TGCGCCAGCAGCGGGCCTCAACGACGGTCGAGTGAGCAGTTCTTC	CASSGPQRRSSEQFF
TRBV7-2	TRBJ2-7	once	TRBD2	TGTGCCAGCAGCTTAGGGAGTTTAACGGGAGGGCGCGTCGAGCAGTACTTC	CASSLGSLTGGRVEQYF
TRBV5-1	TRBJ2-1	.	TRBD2	TGCGCCAGCAGCTCCCCAGGGAGGGCAGGGGAGCAGTTCTTC	CASSSPGRAGEQFF
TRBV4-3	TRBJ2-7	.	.	TGCGCCAGCGCAGAGGGCCTAGCAGACCCTAGGGAGCAGTACTTC	CASAEGLADPREQYF
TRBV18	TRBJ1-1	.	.	TGTGCCAGCTCCCCTTTTTTGGGGGGCACTGAAGCTTTCTTT	CASSPFLGGTEAFF
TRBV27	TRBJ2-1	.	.	TGTGCCAGCAGCCAATTGGGCCTCTACAATGAGCAGTTCTTC	CASSQLGLYNEQFF
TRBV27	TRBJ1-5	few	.	TGTGCCAGCAGTCAACTAGACGGACCCTCTAGCAATCAGCCCCAGCATTTT	CASSQLDGPSSNQPQHF
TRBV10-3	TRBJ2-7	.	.	TGTGCCATCGGGGCAGGGATCTACGAGCAGTACTTC	CAIGAGIYEQYF
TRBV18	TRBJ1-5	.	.	TGTGCCAGCTCGGTCACAGGGACGGGGAGCAATCAGCCCCAGCATTTT	CASSVTGTGSNQPQHF
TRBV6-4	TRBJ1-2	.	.	TGTGCCAGCAGTGACTCGCCAGGGTACGGCTACACCTTC	CASSDSPGYGYTF
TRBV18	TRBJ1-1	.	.	TGTGCCAGCTCACCCGGGGGGACTAACACTGAAGCTTTCTTT	CASSPGGTNTEAFF
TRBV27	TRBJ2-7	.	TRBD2	TGTGCCAGCAGTGTTTCCCGGGAGGGAGCGAACGAGCAGTACTTC	CASSVSREGANEQYF
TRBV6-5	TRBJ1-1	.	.	TGTGCCAGCAGAAGGGTAGAGGGTGAAGCTTTCTTT	CASRRVEGEAFF
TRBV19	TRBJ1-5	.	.	TGTGCCAGTAGTACCTGGCCAATTAGCAATCAGCCCCAGCATTTT	CASSTWPISNQPQHF
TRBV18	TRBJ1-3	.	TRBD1	TGTGCCAGCTCACCTGACAGGGGTGCGGACACCATATATTTT	CASSPDRGADTIYF
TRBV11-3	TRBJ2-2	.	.	TGTGCCAGCAGCAAACTCCTGAACACCGGGGAGCTGTTTTTT	CASSKLLNTGELFF
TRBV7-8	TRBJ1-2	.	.	TGTGCCAGCAGCCCTAATCTCGAGTATGGCTACACCTTC	CASSPNLEYGYTF
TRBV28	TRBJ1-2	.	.	TGTGCCAGCAGTTTATTTCTGGAGGGGTTAAACTATGGCTACACCTTC	CASSLFLEGLNYGYTF
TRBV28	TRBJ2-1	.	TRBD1	TGTGCCAGTACAGACAGGGGGGCCTACAATGAGCAGTTCTTC	CASTDRGAYNEQFF
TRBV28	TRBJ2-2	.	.	TGTGCCAGCAGTGTCTTAGCCGGGGAGCTGTTTTTT	CASSVLAGELFF
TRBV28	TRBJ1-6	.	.	TGTGCCAGCAGGGCTGTGGATCGGGATTCACCCCTCCACTTT	CASRAVDRDSPLHF
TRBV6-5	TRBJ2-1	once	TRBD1	TGTGCCAGCAGCCCCCCAGGGGGCTCCTACAATGAGCAGTTCTTC	CASSPPGGSYNEQFF
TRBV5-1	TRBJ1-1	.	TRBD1	TGCGCCAGCAGCTGGGGACAGGGAGGTAGGTCTGAAGCTTTCTTT	CASSWGQGGRSEAFF
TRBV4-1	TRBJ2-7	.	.	TGCGCCAGCAGCCACGCGGGGTCGAAAAAATTGGGGTTCGGGTTC	CASSHAGSKKLGFGF
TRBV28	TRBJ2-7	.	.	TGTGCCAGCAGTTTATCGTCCTACGAGCAGTACTTC	CASSLSSYEQYF
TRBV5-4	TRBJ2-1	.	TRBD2	TGTGCCAGCAGCTCCGGACTAGCGGGAGTTTTTGAGCAGTTCTTC	CASSSGLAGVFEQFF
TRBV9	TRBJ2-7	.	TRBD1	TGTGCCAGCAGCGTAAGGACAGGGGATGGCGAGCAGTACTTC	CASSVRTGDGEQYF
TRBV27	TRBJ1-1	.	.	TGTGCCAGCAGTTTAACCCGAACGCGTGCTTTCTTT	CASSLTRTRAFF
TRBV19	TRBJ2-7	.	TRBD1	TGTGCCAGTAGTGCAGAGGGACAGGGGGCGAACGAGCAGTACTTC	CASSAEGQGANEQYF
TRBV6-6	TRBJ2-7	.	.	TGTGCCAGCAGTTATGAGCCAGGGCGATACGAGCAGTACTTC	CASSYEPGRYEQYF
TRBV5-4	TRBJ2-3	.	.	TGTGCCAGCAGCTTGCGGAGGGATCGGACAGATACGCAGTATTTT	CASSLRRDRTDTQYF
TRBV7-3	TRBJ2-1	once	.	TGTGCCAGCAGCTTAACGGTTGCGAGGGAAGAAGGGTCCTACAATGAGCAGTTCTTC	CASSLTVAREEGSYNEQFF
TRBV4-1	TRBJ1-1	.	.	TGCGCCAGCCTTCCCTCAATCGGGGACACTGAAGCTTTCTTT	CASLPSIGDTEAFF
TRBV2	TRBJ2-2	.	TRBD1	TGTGCCAGCAGGGAAGACAGGGGTGGTAGCTCGGGGGAGCTGTTTTTT	CASREDRGGSSGELFF
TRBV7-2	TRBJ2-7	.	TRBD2	TGTGCCAGCAGCTTCCTAGGACTAGCGGCCTACGAGCAGTACTTC	CASSFLGLAAYEQYF
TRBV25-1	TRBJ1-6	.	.	TGTGCCAGCAGTGAATTCGACAGAAATAATTCACCCCTCCACTTT	CASSEFDRNNSPLHF
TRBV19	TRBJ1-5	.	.	TGTGCCAGTAGGGCAGAGGTAAGCAATCAGCCCCAGCATTTT	CASRAEVSNQPQHF
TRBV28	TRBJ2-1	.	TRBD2	TGTGCCAGCCGAACTAGCGGGAAATACAATGAGCAGTTCTTC	CASRTSGKYNEQFF
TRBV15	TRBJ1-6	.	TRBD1	TGTGCCACCAGCAGAGCAGGGGGCTCATCACCCCTCCACTTT	CATSRAGGSSPLHF
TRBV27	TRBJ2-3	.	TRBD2	TGTGCCAGCAGCCGACCGACTAGCGGGGGGGCAGATACGCAGTATTTT	CASSRPTSGGADTQYF
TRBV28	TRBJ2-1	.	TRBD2	TGTGCCAGCACTGTAGCGGGAGCCGCCCGTGAGCAGTTCTTC	CASTVAGAAREQFF
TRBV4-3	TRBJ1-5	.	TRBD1	TGCGCCAGCAGCCAAGAAACAGGGGGCAATCAGCCCCAGCATTTT	CASSQETGGNQPQHF
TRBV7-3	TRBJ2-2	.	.	TGTGCCAGCAGCGCATCCGGCGGAGTAGGTACCGGGGAGCTGTTTTTT	CASSASGGVGTGELFF
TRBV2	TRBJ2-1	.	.	TGTGCCAGCAGTTGGGAAGTTGGGAGCTCCTACAATGAGCAGTTCTTC	CASSWEVGSSYNEQFF
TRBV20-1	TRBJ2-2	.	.	TGCAGTGCTAGCCTACGCGGGGAGCTGTTTTTT	CSASLRGELFF